The sequence of this T cell receptor beta chain was determined in a study of regulatory T cells in long-lasting Graves disease. Time point denoted: newly diagnosed GD, antithyroid drugs for less than 3 months. After RNA was extracted from PBMCs, the TCR library was made from it. In its sample, this clonotype was seen many times. With iRepertoire HTBI primers and Arm-PCR of CDR3 regions, TCR beta libraries were built. TCRdb re-analysed the multiplex PCR reads in MiXCR, keeping a single row per CDR3 protein. The sample carries 400,000 to 650,000 distinct CDR3 sequences, 15% to 20% recorded once. The data were also submitted as part of a second study, on T cells in Graves' hyperthyroidism and ophthalmopathy. That paper adds: Orbital computed tomography, thyroid ultrasound, serum thyroxine and TRAb, and clinical symptoms together informed the diagnoses.

Sequencing was performed on peripheral blood mononuclear cells (PBMCs), taken at new diagnosis, from a patient treated with antithyroid drugs. This receptor was taken from a woman aged 35-65 years with Graves disease.

The CDR3 bases are TGTGCCAGCAGCTTCAACCCGTCCCCCTACGAGCAGTACTTC. It codes for CASSFNPSPYEQYF. The rearrangement joins TRBV11-2 to TRBJ2-7; D ambiguous. V was shortened by 3 bases and J by 2 bases, with 11 bases between the two germline ends. Germline assignment: CDR1 SGHAT and CDR2 FQNNGV. This CDR3 spans 14 amino acids.